This T cell receptor beta chain is from a study of OX40 agonist ivuxolimab in advanced cancers. V was clipped by 2 bases and J by 3 bases, with 11 bases between them. This CDR3 comprises 14 residues. CDR1 and CDR2 from the germline V gene are KGHSH and LQKENI. The protocol was immunoSEQ multiplex PCR, while the TCRdb copy is restricted to in-frame clones and leaves out a portion. The sample lists 70,000 to 95,000 clones; around 90% were seen once. The sequence came from an adult with an advanced solid tumor such as melanoma, head and neck, liver or kidney cancer. V is TRBV18 and J is TRBJ2-7; D is possibly TRBD1 (6 bases). Sequenced here: CD4+ or CD8+ T cells sorted from blood, sampled in a trial of the OX40 agonist ivuxolimab. CDR3 in amino acids: CASSPGQQVYEQYF. The CDR3 DNA is TGTGCCAGCTCACCAGGACAGCAAGTCTACGAGCAGTACTTC.